This T cell receptor beta chain comes out of a study of CD8 T cells in ankylosing spondylitis (dated by TCRdb to the late 2010s). Context from the whole study: The study profiled T cell receptor beta repertoires in healthy donors and ankylosing spondylitis patients to find disease-linked TCR variants. The full study cohort comprised around 25 ankylosing spondylitis patients and 110 or so healthy donors. Peripheral blood was sampled, and synovial fluid was also collected from ankylosing spondylitis patients.

Overall study results and their limits: The disease-linked clones were reported as significantly enriched in matched synovial fluid samples from ankylosing spondylitis patients. Blood from ankylosing spondylitis patients appeared to be characterized by a TCR beta motif composed of under 10 highly homologous amino acid variants. Some motif variants had previously been reported in the synovial fluid and blood of reactive arthritis patients, which suggests shared mechanisms of disease initiation. In peripheral blood, the disease-linked clones were found at relatively low frequencies and had a CD8+ phenotype.

To note about this clonotype: Its antigen is still unknown. One base away there is no much larger clone; base qualities are not given.

Sequencing instrument: Illumina HiSeq 2500. Quantitative 5'-RACE with molecular barcodes was the method used to prepare the TCR beta libraries. Per the original workflow: To identify disease-linked TCR variants, a new computational method was used, one built on a probabilistic model of VDJ rearrangement. TCRdb's own reprocessing of the public reads used fastp at Q25 and MiXCR and kept productive beta chains. Duplicate CDR3 protein sequences are folded into a single record with the most common DNA and genes. TCRdb, rather than the study authors, made the V and J calls. The sample yields roughly 700,000 distinct CDR3 sequences; under 20% were counted once. About a fifth of the sample is taken by the ten largest. The TCR comes from a male donor with ankylosing spondylitis. Sequences were obtained from blood, either unsorted or a sorted T cell fraction (not recorded which).

The DNA sequence is as follows: TGCGCCAGCAGTCAACCTGGGACAGGGGTAGCGAACACTGAAGCTTTCTTT. It translates to CASSQPGTGVANTEAFF. The sequence links TRBV23-1 to TRBJ1-1; a stretch of 10 junction bases matches TRBD1. TRBV23-1 is filed as an ORF, its function uncertain. V is pruned by 2 bases and J by 1 base, leaving 7 bases of the junction without a gene match. Counted from cysteine to phenylalanine, this CDR3 has 17 amino acids. Only CDR3 DNA remains: 51 bases, in frame from the first base.